The clone carrying this T cell receptor beta chain was seen only a few times. What it recognizes is unknown. V lost 0 bases, J lost 6 bases, and 12 bases lay in between. Germline CDR1 and CDR2: MGHRA and YSYEKL. The CDR3 has 15 residues. These data belong to a study of cytomegalovirus exposure and HLA in healthy donors. General study results and limits: The authors judged a highly shared variant cluster likely a sequencing artifact. Cytomegalovirus status was reportedly diagnosed by the classifier with high specificity and sensitivity.

A multiplex PCR was run with 60 Vbeta primers and 13 Jbeta primers. As handled by the study authors: Later, 75 million to 100 million unique TCR beta chains were counted in an analysis, and some 10 million of them were shared. Method: immunoSEQ multiplex PCR; TCRdb's copy keeps in-frame clones and lacks some. For V, J and clone size, that table is used; D and trimming come from the DNA. The sample records more than 85,000 clones, about 70% being singletons. Sample: PBMCs. The genes are TRBV4-1 and TRBJ1-5, with D perhaps TRBD1 (6 bases). The sequence was collected from a female donor in good health and CMV-seronegative. CDR3 sequence reads: CASSQDVRGSQPQHF. In DNA form, the CDR3 reads TGCGCCAGCAGCCAAGACGTCAGGGGATCTCAGCCCCAGCATTTT.